This passage covers 26 T cell receptor beta chains from one sample sequenced in a study of blood T cell repertoires in COVID-19. Sequencing used immunoSEQ multiplex PCR; TCRdb keeps in-frame clones, though not all of them. The sample consists of 180,000 or so clones, around 78% of them appearing once. The sample consisted of PBMCs or T cells enriched from blood (not recorded which). The receptors here all came from a woman aged 50 to 60 who had recovered from COVID-19.

The rearrangement links TRBV11-2 to TRBJ2-1; TRBD2 agrees at 7 bases. The CDR3 loop spans 14 amino acids. Germline V gene data show CDR1 as SGHAT and CDR2 as FQNNGV. V was pared by 5 bases and J by 15 bases, with 16 bases of the junction left unmatched. The CDR3 reads CASSPNMGREVPFF. CDR3 DNA sequence: TGTGCCAGCAGCCCTAATATGGGACGGGAGGTGCCGTTCTTC.

The chain has TRBV28 and TRBJ1-1, with a possible D match to TRBD1 (5 bases). This CDR3 region has 14 residues. The ends were cut back, 4 bases at V and 2 bases at J, with 11 bases in the middle. Germline-derived CDR1 and CDR2 are MDHEN and SYDVKM. DNA of the CDR3: TGTGCCAGCAGTTCTCGTGGGGCTAACACTGAAGCTTTCTTT. Amino acid sequence: CASSSRGANTEAFF.

V usage is TRBV14 and J usage is TRBJ1-1; weak D call: TRBD1 (6 bases). V dropped 4 bases and J dropped 4 bases, with 13 bases sitting between them. This CDR3 contains 14 residues. The germline CDR1 and CDR2 sequences are SGHDN and FVKESK. The CDR3 DNA reads as TGTGCCAGCAGCCTGAACAGGGTCACCACTGAAGCTTTCTTT. Its translation: CASSLNRVTTEAFF. Full variable domain (missing parts from reference TRBV14 and TRBJ1-1): EAGVTQFPSHSVIEKGQTVTLRCDPISGHDNLYWYRRVMGKEIKFLLHFVKESKQDESGMPNNRFLAERTGGTYSTLKVQPAELEDSGVYFCASSLNRVTTEAFFGQGTRLTVV.

CDR3 residues: CASSGARELFF. CDR3 in DNA: TGTGCCAGCAGTGGTGCGAGGGAACTGTTTTTT. J is TRBJ1-4 and V is TRBV25-1; no reliable D call. Trimming left V 4 bases short and J 12 bases short, with 9 bases between. This CDR3 region has 11 residues. Per germline, CDR1 MGHDK and CDR2 SYGVNS.

This clone came up a few times. This sequence joins TRBV7-2 and TRBJ1-1, with D possibly matching TRBD1 (6 bases). Germline V CDR1 and CDR2: SGHTA, FQGNSA. The CDR3 contains 15 residues. Trimming left V 6 bases short and J 5 bases short, with 19 bases between. The CDR3 here is CASSLQLGARTEAFF. The CDR3, as DNA: TGTGCCAGCAGTCTACAGCTGGGGGCGCGGACTGAAGCTTTCTTT.

J is TRBJ2-7 and V is TRBV6-2 or TRBV6-3; D is perhaps TRBD2 (5 bases). The ends were cut back, 1 base at V and 6 bases at J, with 10 bases in the middle. The germline gives CDR1 MNHEY, CDR2 SVGEGT. This CDR3 region has 13 residues. CDR3 sequence (DNA): TGTGCCAGCAGTTACTACCGGGGTGGCGAGCAGTACGTC. It translates to CASSYYRGGEQYV.

J is TRBJ2-3 and V is TRBV12-3 or TRBV12-4; weak D call: TRBD2 (6 bases). V was clipped by 6 bases and J by 4 bases, with 11 bases between them. The CDR3 length is 13 residues. CDR3 sequence (DNA): TGTGCCAGCAGCCAGACTAGTTCAGATACGCAGTATTTT. It encodes CASSQTSSDTQYF.

This rearrangement joins TRBV6-5 to TRBJ1-1; 7 nucleotides agree with TRBD1. With V trimmed by 10 bases and J by 5 bases, 4 bases remained unmatched. Germline loops: CDR1 MNHEY, CDR2 SVGAGI. The CDR3 contains 11 residues. CDR3 in DNA: TGTGCCATCTACAGGGGAACTGAAGCTTTCTTT. As protein: CAIYRGTEAFF.

The chain uses TRBV15 and TRBJ1-5; 10 positions match TRBD1. J gave up 4 bases and V 9 bases, and 9 bases lay outside the gene matches. The CDR3 has 15 amino acids. Germline lookup yields CDR1 LNHNV and CDR2 YYDKDF (reference sequence). CDR3 DNA: TGTGCCACGGCCTCCGGGACAGGGGAAAATCAGCCCCAGCATTTT. It is translated as CATASGTGENQPQHF. The full variable domain, in which reference TRBV15 and TRBJ1-5 provide the parts outside the CDR3, is DAMVIQNPRYQVTQFGKPVTLSCSQTLNHNVMYWYQQKSSQAPKLLFHYYDKDFNNEADTPDNFQSRRPNTSFCFLDIRSPGLGDTAMYLCATASGTGENQPQHFGDGTRLSIL.

The rearrangement uses TRBV5-1 and TRBJ2-5; D is possibly TRBD1 (6 bases). V lost 4 bases and J lost 3, with 13 bases in between. Germline loops: CDR1 SGHRS, CDR2 YFSETQ. The CDR3 covers 14 residues. DNA of the CDR3: TGCGCCAGCAGCGCGGACAGTACGAAAGAGACCCAGTACTTC. It is translated as CASSADSTKETQYF.

The rearrangement uses TRBV7-9 and TRBJ2-1, with 8 bases matching TRBD1. CDR1 and CDR2 from the germline V gene are SEHNR and FQNEAQ (reference sequence). Trimming at V came to 4 bases and at J to 7 bases, leaving 15 bases not matched to a gene. This CDR3 is 17 amino acids long. The CDR3 spells CASSSTTGTGLRNEQFF. The CDR3 region has the DNA TGTGCCAGCAGCTCCACCACCGGGACAGGACTTCGGAATGAGCAGTTCTTC.

The V gene is TRBV30, the J gene TRBJ2-5, with D perhaps TRBD1 (5 bases). V shed 2 bases and J shed 3 bases, with 13 bases lying between them. This CDR3 has 14 residues. Germline values: CDR1 GTSNPN, CDR2 SVGIG (reference sequence). The CDR3 reads CAWSPQGWEETQYF. CDR3 bases: TGTGCCTGGAGTCCCCAGGGATGGGAAGAGACCCAGTACTTC.

The chain joins TRBV9 to TRBJ2-3; 16 positions agree with TRBD2. This CDR3 is built from 14 residues. Looked up from germline, CDR1 is SGDLS and CDR2 is YYNGEE. The J segment lost 10 bases and the V segment lost 4 bases, leaving 3 bases of the junction unmatched. CDR3 DNA sequence: TGTGCCAGCAGCACGGGACTAGCGGGGGGGGCGCAGTATTTT. This codes for CASSTGLAGGAQYF.

This chain joins TRBV9 and TRBJ2-2; maybe TRBD1 (5 bases). The CDR3 contains 15 residues. Germline CDR1 and CDR2: SGDLS and YYNGEE. V was clipped by 3 bases and J by 1 base, with 10 bases between them. As DNA, the CDR3 is TGTGCCAGCAGCGGACAGATCGGGAACACCGGGGAGCTGTTTTTT. This gives the protein CASSGQIGNTGELFF.

The CDR3 coding sequence is TGTGCCAGCAGCGCCCGGTCGAGGAACACCGGGGAGCTGTTTTTT. Protein: CASSARSRNTGELFF. This sequence joins TRBV9 and TRBJ2-2; D remains ambiguous. The germline V gene encodes CDR1 SGDLS and CDR2 YYNGEE. Trimming took off 3 bases at V and 1 base at J, with 10 bases between the two ends. This CDR3 region has 15 residues.

The V and J genes are TRBV9 and TRBJ2-1; 13 bases align to TRBD2. From germline, CDR1 is SGDLS and CDR2 YYNGEE. CDR3 length equals 16 residues. Unmatched junction bases numbered 10, after V lost 5 bases and J lost 8 bases. For the CDR3, the DNA is TGTGCCAGCAGGAACAAACTAGCGGGGGGGCTGTATGAGCAGTTCTTC. Translating gives CASRNKLAGGLYEQFF.

The gene calls are TRBV7-2 and TRBJ1-1; 9 bases fit TRBD1. The CDR3 covers 15 residues. Germline values: CDR1 SGHTA, CDR2 FQGNSA. V lost 10 bases, J lost 2 bases, and 11 bases stayed unmatched. The CDR3 here is CATAGTGNPNTEAFF. In nucleotides, the CDR3 is TGTGCCACTGCGGGGACAGGGAACCCCAACACTGAAGCTTTCTTT. Complete variable domain (other parts from reference TRBV7-2 and TRBJ1-1): GAGVSQSPSNKVTEKGKDVELRCDPISGHTALYWYRQSLGQGLEFLIYFQGNSAPDKSGLPSDRFSAERTGGSVSTLTIQRTQQEDSAVYLCATAGTGNPNTEAFFGQGTRLTVV.

This clone has only one observation. The rearrangement joins TRBV24-1 to TRBJ1-2, with TRBD1 matching 12 bases. The V gene end was trimmed by 4 bases and the J gene end by 6 bases; junction bases not matched to a gene: 5. The length of the CDR3 is 15 residues. Per the germline V gene, CDR1 is KGHDR and CDR2 is SFDVKD. CDR3 amino acids: CATSEPGQGADGYTF. In DNA form, the CDR3 reads TGTGCCACCAGTGAACCGGGACAGGGGGCGGATGGCTACACCTTC.

The chain recombines TRBV11-2 with TRBJ1-4, with D perhaps matching TRBD1 (6 bases). Germline V lookup: CDR1 SGHAT, CDR2 FQNNGV. The ends were cut back, 4 bases at V and 7 bases at J, with 19 bases in the middle. The CDR3 has 16 amino acids. CDR3 in DNA: TGTGCCAGCAGCTCGTTACCCGGGACACTGGGTGAAAAACTGTTTTTT. As protein: CASSSLPGTLGEKLFF.

The genes are TRBV2 and TRBJ1-4; no firm D call. V shed 4 bases and J shed 4 bases, with 7 bases lying between them. The CDR3 extends over 13 amino acids. Germline values: CDR1 SNHLY, CDR2 FYNNEI. CDR3 sequence: CASSAGINEKLFF. The CDR3 coding sequence is TGTGCCAGCAGTGCCGGGATTAATGAAAAACTGTTTTTT.

The rearrangement links TRBV11-3 to TRBJ2-5, with unresolved D. Deletions cut 3 bases from V and 2 bases from J, with 10 bases between. The CDR3 consists of 14 residues. In germline, CDR1 is SGHNT, CDR2 YENEEA. In nucleotides, the CDR3 is TGTGCCAGCAGCTTGGCCCTCAGTCAAGAGACCCAGTACTTC. Residues: CASSLALSQETQYF.

The chain links TRBV7-2 to TRBJ1-2, with 7 nucleotides matching TRBD1. V was pared by 3 bases and J by 4 bases, with 8 bases of the junction left unmatched. Germline CDR1 and CDR2: SGHTA and FQGNSA. The CDR3 has 15 amino acids. CDR3 coding DNA: TGTGCCAGCAGCTTGCCCGGGACAGCTCTCTATGGCTACACCTTC. This sequence encodes CASSLPGTALYGYTF.

This sequence joins TRBV4-3 and TRBJ2-2, with 9 bases lining up with TRBD2. Trimming took 0 bases from V and 7 from J; bases not matched to a gene: 3. The CDR3 loop spans 15 amino acids. Germline V gives CDR1 LGHNA, CDR2 YSLEER. The CDR3 reads CASSQEPSGNGELFF. CDR3 sequence (DNA): TGCGCCAGCAGCCAAGAGCCTAGCGGGAACGGGGAGCTGTTTTTT.

This clone is a singleton in its sample. The V and J genes are TRBV4-1 and TRBJ1-2; 10 nucleotides line up with TRBD1. The V gene end was trimmed by 1 base and the J gene end by 5 bases; junction bases not matched to a gene: 1. Looked up from germline, CDR1 is MGHRA and CDR2 is YSYEKL. This CDR3 is built from 14 residues. The CDR3 bases are TGCGCCAGCAGCCAAGGACAGGGGGCGTATGGCTACACCTTC. Its protein is CASSQGQGAYGYTF.

This clone has just a few counts. The gene calls are TRBV27 and TRBJ2-1, with 7 positions matching TRBD1. The V segment lost 5 bases and the J segment 10 bases; nucleotides outside the gene matches: 11. This CDR3 has 14 residues. Germline V gives CDR1 MNHEY, CDR2 SMNVEV (reference sequence). The CDR3 nucleotides read TGTGCCAGCAGTCGTACAGGGGCGGCAGGAGAGCAGTTCTTC. Translated: CASSRTGAAGEQFF.

The gene calls are TRBV30 and TRBJ1-6; TRBD1 is a possible D gene (6 bases). The CDR3 loop spans 15 amino acids. V lost 4 bases and J lost 9, with 19 bases in between. Germline CDR1 is GTSNPN and CDR2 is SVGIG (reference sequence). Here the CDR3 reads CAWTPGQGRSSPLHF. The CDR3 DNA reads TGTGCCTGGACCCCCGGCCAGGGGCGGAGTTCACCCCTCCACTTT.